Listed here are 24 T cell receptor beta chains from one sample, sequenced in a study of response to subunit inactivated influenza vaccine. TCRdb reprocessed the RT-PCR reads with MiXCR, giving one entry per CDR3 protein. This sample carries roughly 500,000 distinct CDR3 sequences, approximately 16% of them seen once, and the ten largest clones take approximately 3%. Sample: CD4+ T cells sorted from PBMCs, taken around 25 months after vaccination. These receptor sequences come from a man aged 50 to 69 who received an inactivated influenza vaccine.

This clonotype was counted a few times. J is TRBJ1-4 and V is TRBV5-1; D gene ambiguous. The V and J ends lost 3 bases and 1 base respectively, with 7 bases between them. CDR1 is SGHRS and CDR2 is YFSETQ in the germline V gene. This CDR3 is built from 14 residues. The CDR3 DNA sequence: TGCGCCAGCAGCTCCAGTTTAACTAATGAAAAACTGTTTTTT. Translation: CASSSSLTNEKLFF.

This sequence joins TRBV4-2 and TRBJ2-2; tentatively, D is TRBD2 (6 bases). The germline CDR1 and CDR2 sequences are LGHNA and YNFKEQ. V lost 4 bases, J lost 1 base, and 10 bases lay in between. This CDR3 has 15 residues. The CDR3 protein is CASSPNGGNTGELFF. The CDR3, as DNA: TGTGCCAGCAGCCCTAACGGGGGGAACACCGGGGAGCTGTTTTTT.

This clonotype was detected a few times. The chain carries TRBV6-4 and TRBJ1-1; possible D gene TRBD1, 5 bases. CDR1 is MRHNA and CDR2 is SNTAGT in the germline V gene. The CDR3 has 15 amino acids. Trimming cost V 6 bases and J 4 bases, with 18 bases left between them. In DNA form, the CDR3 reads TGTGCCAGCAGATCCGGGGGTCAAATGGGCACTGAAGCTTTCTTT. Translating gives CASRSGGQMGTEAFF.

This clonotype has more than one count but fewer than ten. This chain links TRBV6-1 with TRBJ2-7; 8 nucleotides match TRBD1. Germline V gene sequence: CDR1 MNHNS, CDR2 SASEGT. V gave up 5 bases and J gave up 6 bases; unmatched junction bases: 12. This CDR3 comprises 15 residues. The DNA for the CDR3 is TGTGCCAGCAGTACAGGGGGTCTACGGGTGGGCGAGCAGTACTTC. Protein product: CASSTGGLRVGEQYF.

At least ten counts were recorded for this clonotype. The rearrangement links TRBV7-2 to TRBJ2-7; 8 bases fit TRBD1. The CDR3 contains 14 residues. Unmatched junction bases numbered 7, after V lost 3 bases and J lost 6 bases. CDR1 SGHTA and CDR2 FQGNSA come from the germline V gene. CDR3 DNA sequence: TGTGCCAGCAGCTTGTCAACCGACAGGGGCGAGCAGTACTTC. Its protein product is CASSLSTDRGEQYF.

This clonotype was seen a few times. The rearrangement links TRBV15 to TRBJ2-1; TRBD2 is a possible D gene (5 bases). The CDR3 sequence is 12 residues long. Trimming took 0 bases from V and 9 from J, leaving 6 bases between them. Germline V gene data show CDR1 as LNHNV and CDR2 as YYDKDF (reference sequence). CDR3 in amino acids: CATSRDLAEQFF. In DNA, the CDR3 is TGTGCCACCAGCAGAGATCTAGCTGAGCAGTTCTTC.

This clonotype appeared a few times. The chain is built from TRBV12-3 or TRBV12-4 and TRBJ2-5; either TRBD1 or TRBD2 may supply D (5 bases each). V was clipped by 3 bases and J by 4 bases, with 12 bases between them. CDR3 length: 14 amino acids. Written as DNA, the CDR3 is TGTGCCAGCAGTTTGAAGATGGGGGTAGAGACCCAGTACTTC. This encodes CASSLKMGVETQYF.

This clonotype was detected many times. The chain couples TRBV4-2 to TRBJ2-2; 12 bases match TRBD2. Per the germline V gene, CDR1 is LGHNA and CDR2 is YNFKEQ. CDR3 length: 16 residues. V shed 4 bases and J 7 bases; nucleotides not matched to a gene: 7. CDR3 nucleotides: TGTGCCAGCAGCCGAGGACTAGCGGGAAGGGGCGGGGAGCTGTTTTTT. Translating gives CASSRGLAGRGGELFF.

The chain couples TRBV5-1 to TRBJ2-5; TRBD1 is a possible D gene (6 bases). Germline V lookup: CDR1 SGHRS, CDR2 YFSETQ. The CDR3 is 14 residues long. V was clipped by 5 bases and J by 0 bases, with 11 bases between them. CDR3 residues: CASSWDNHQETQYF. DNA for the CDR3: TGCGCCAGCAGTTGGGACAATCACCAAGAGACCCAGTACTTC.

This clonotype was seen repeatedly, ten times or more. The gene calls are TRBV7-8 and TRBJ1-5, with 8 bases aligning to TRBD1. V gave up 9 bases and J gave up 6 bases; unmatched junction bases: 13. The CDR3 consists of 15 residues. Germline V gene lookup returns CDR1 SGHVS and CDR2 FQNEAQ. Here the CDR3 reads CASVARDRSSQPQHF. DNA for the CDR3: TGTGCCAGTGTAGCCCGGGACAGGTCCTCTCAGCCCCAGCATTTT.

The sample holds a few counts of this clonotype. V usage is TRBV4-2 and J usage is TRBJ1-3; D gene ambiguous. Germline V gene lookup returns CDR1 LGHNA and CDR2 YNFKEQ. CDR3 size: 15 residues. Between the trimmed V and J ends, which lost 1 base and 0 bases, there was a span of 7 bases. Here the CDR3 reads CASSQVLSSGNTIYF. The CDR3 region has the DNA TGTGCCAGCAGCCAAGTACTGAGCTCTGGAAACACCATATATTTT.

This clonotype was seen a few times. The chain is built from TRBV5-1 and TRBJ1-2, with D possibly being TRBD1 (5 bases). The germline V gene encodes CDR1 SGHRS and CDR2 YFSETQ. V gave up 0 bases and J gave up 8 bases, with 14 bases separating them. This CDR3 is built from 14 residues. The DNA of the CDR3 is TGCGCCAGCAGCTTGGGTGACAGCCTCGGGGGCTACACCTTC. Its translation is CASSLGDSLGGYTF.

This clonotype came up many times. CDR3 residues: CASSPRRTGELFF. The DNA for the CDR3 is TGTGCCAGCAGTCCCCGCCGCACCGGGGAGCTGTTTTTT. The V call is TRBV12-3 or TRBV12-4, the J call TRBJ2-2, with D uncertain. The V end was cut by 5 bases, the J end by 4 bases, with 8 bases between. CDR3 length: 13 residues.

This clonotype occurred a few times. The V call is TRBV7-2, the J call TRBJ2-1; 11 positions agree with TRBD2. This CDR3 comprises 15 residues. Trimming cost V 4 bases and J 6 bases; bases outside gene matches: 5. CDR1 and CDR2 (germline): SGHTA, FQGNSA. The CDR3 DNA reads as TGTGCCAGCAGCTCACTAGCGGGAGTTAGCAATGAGCAGTTCTTC. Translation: CASSSLAGVSNEQFF. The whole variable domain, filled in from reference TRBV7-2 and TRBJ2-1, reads GAGVSQSPSNKVTEKGKDVELRCDPISGHTALYWYRQSLGQGLEFLIYFQGNSAPDKSGLPSDRFSAERTGGSVSTLTIQRTQQEDSAVYLCASSSLAGVSNEQFFGPGTRLTVL.

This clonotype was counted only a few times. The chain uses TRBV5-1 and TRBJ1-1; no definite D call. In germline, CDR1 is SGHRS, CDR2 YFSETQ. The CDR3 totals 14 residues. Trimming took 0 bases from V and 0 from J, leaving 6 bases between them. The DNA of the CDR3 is TGCGCCAGCAGCTTGGGGCCAGTGAACACTGAAGCTTTCTTT. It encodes CASSLGPVNTEAFF.

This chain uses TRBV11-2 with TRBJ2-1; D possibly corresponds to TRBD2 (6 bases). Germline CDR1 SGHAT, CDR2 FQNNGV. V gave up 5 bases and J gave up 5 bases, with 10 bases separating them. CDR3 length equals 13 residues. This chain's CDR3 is CASSRPGDNEQFF. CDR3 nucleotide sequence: TGTGCCAGCAGCCGACCGGGGGACAATGAGCAGTTCTTC. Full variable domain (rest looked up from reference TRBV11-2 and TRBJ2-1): EAGVAQSPRYKIIEKRQSVAFWCNPISGHATLYWYQQILGQGPKLLIQFQNNGVVDDSQLPKDRFSAERLKGVDSTLKIQPAKLEDSAVYLCASSRPGDNEQFFGPGTRLTVL.

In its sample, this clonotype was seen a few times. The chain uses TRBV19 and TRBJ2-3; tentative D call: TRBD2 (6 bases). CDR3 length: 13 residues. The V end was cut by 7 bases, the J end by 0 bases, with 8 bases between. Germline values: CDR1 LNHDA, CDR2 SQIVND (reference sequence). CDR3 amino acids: CASTSGSTDTQYF. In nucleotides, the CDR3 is TGTGCCAGTACGAGCGGGAGCACAGATACGCAGTATTTT.

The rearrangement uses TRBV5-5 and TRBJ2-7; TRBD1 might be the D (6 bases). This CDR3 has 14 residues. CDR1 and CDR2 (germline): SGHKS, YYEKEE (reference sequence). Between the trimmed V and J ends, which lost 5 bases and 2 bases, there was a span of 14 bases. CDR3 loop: CASRNREKAYEQYF. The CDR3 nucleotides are TGTGCCAGCAGGAACAGGGAAAAAGCCTACGAGCAGTACTTC.

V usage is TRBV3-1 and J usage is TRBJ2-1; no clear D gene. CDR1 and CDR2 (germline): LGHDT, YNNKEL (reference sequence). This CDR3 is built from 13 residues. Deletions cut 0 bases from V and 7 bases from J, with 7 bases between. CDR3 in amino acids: CASSQDDFNEQFF. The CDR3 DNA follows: TGTGCCAGCAGCCAAGATGATTTTAATGAGCAGTTCTTC.

Written as DNA, the CDR3 is TGTGCCAGCAGTGAATTCTCTGGGGGTTACGAGCAGTACTTC. Its protein is CASSEFSGGYEQYF. The chain recombines TRBV25-1 with TRBJ2-7, with D perhaps given as TRBD1 or TRBD2 (5 bases each). Germline CDR1 is MGHDK and CDR2 is SYGVNS. This CDR3 comprises 14 residues. V lost 1 base and J 4 bases, leaving 11 bases between the germline ends.

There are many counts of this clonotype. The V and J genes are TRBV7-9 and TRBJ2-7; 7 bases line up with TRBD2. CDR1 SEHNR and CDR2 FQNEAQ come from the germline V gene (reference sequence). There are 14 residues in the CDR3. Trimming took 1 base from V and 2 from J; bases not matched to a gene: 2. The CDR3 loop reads CASSLGLAAYEQYF. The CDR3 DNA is TGTGCCAGCAGCTTAGGGCTAGCGGCCTACGAGCAGTACTTC.

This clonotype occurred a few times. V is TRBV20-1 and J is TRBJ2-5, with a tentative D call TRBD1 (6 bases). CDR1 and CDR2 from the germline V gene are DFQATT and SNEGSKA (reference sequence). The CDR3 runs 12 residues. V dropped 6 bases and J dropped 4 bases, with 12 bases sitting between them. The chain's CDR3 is CSALQGRETQYF. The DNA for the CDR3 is TGCAGTGCATTACAGGGTAGAGAGACCCAGTACTTC.

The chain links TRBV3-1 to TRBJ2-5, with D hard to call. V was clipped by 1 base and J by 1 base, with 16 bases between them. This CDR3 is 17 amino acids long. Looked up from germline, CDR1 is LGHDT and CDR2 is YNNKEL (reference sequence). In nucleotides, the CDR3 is TGTGCCAGCAGCCAAGCTTTAAGTTCGGCAGGCCAAGAGACCCAGTACTTC. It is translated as CASSQALSSAGQETQYF.

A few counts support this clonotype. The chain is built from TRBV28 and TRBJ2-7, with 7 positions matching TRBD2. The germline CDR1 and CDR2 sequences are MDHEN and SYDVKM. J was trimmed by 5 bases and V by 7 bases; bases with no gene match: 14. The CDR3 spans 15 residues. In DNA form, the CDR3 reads TGTGCCAGCACCTCACCGGGGGGTTCATTCCACGAGCAGTACTTC. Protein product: CASTSPGGSFHEQYF.